The next 22 T cell receptor beta chains were all read from a single sample in a study of blood T cell repertoires in COVID-19 (dated by TCRdb to between 2020 and 2021). Libraries came from the immunoSEQ multiplex PCR assay. The table comes from immuneACCESS by way of TCRdb, which keeps in-frame sequences with V and J called. Part of the clones is missing from these tables; in studies checked, under half for an unresolved V gene and the rest for unknown reasons. The sample table shows more than 95,000 clones, and 85% to 90% are seen once. Of the sample, approximately 8.7% falls within the top ten clones. Source material: peripheral blood. These receptors originate from a man between 65 and 80 years old who had recovered from COVID-19.

The J gene is TRBJ2-3, the V gene TRBV7-3; D gene ambiguous. V gave up 3 bases and J gave up 0 bases, with 7 bases separating them. This CDR3 has 14 amino acids. Germline V gene data show CDR1 as SGHTA and CDR2 as FQGTGA. CDR3 nucleotide sequence: TGTGCCAGCAGCTTTTTTACTAGCACAGATACGCAGTATTTT. Protein sequence: CASSFFTSTDTQYF.

A single count supports this clone. This rearrangement joins TRBV24-1 to TRBJ2-1; TRBD1 matches at 10 bases. Per germline, CDR1 KGHDR and CDR2 SFDVKD. V lost 6 bases, J lost 12 bases, and 7 bases stayed unmatched. The CDR3 covers 13 residues. The CDR3 here is CATSPGTGVWQFF. CDR3 nucleotide sequence: TGTGCCACCAGTCCCGGGACAGGGGTTTGGCAGTTCTTC.

Comments on this clone: The same CDR3 can be traced to other DNA sequences in this sample. V gene TRBV5-1 combines with J gene TRBJ1-1; weak D call: TRBD1 (5 bases). Between the trimmed V and J ends, which lost 0 bases and 5 bases, there was a span of 11 bases. The CDR3 sequence is 14 residues long. CDR1 is SGHRS, CDR2 YFSETQ, per germline. In DNA form, the CDR3 reads TGCGCCAGCAGCTTGGACCCGGGGGGAACTGAAGCTTTCTTT. This codes for CASSLDPGGTEAFF.

The gene calls are TRBV2 and TRBJ1-1; D uncertain. The germline gives CDR1 SNHLY, CDR2 FYNNEI. V lost 2 bases to trimming and J lost 4 bases, with 8 bases between them. This CDR3 has 13 residues. CDR3: CASSETGSTEAFF. In DNA, the CDR3 is TGTGCCAGCAGTGAAACGGGGAGCACTGAAGCTTTCTTT.

This clone was seen just once. The DNA of the CDR3 is TGTGCCAGTAGTCCCTCTCCGGGACAGGGGAAACCAGATACGCAGTATTTT. This encodes CASSPSPGQGKPDTQYF. V and J are TRBV19 and TRBJ2-3, with TRBD1 identical over 10 bases. V lost 5 bases to trimming and J lost 4 bases; unmatched junction nucleotides: 12. Germline CDR1 and CDR2: LNHDA and SQIVND (reference sequence). The CDR3 extends over 17 amino acids.

This rearrangement joins TRBV5-6 to TRBJ2-7; D is perhaps TRBD2 (6 bases). CDR1 is SGHDT and CDR2 is YYEEEE in the germline V gene. The CDR3 covers 15 residues. Between the trimmed V and J ends, which lost 4 bases and 3 bases, there was a span of 17 bases. The CDR3, as DNA: TGTGCCAGCAGCCATCAGACTAGTCGGTACTACGAGCAGTACTTC. Protein: CASSHQTSRYYEQYF.

This sequence joins TRBV5-1 and TRBJ2-7; D is uncertain. The CDR3 is 14 amino acids. Germline V CDR1 and CDR2: SGHRS, YFSETQ. V was cut by 1 base and J by 2 bases, with 10 bases left in between. Here the CDR3 reads CASSLSPRTYEQYF. The CDR3 coding sequence is TGCGCCAGCAGCTTGTCCCCGAGGACCTACGAGCAGTACTTC.

Note on this clone: Additional DNA sequences in this sample encode the identical CDR3. The chain uses TRBV19 and TRBJ2-1, with TRBD1 matching 11 bases. In germline, CDR1 is LNHDA, CDR2 SQIVND (reference sequence). V was pared by 8 bases and J by 3 bases, with 6 bases of the junction left unmatched. CDR3 length: 15 amino acids. CDR3 in DNA: TGTGCCAGTTCCCTAGGGACAGGGGGCTACAATGAGCAGTTCTTC. Translated, it gives CASSLGTGGYNEQFF. The complete variable domain, with remaining parts taken from reference TRBV19 and TRBJ2-1, reads DGGITQSPKYLFRKEGQNVTLSCEQNLNHDAMYWYRQDPGQGLRLIYYSQIVNDFQKGDIAEGYSVSREKKESFPLTVTSAQKNPTAFYLCASSLGTGGYNEQFFGPGTRLTVL.

This chain uses TRBV5-1 with TRBJ2-5; 13 bases line up with TRBD2. Germline CDR1 SGHRS, CDR2 YFSETQ. Germline trimming cut 4 bases from V and 4 bases from J; bases unmatched to any gene: 7. CDR3 length equals 16 residues. The DNA for the CDR3 is TGCGCCAGCAGCACCCAGGGACTAGCGGGACGAGAGACCCAGTACTTC. It codes for CASSTQGLAGRETQYF.

The rearrangement uses TRBV5-1 and TRBJ2-1; TRBD1 matches at 7 bases. The germline V gene has CDR1 SGHRS and CDR2 YFSETQ. Unmatched junction bases numbered 6, after V lost 2 bases and J lost 7 bases. The CDR3 has 14 residues. The CDR3 bases are TGCGCCAGCAGCTTTAGACAGGGTTGGAATGAGCAGTTCTTC. Protein product: CASSFRQGWNEQFF.

Only a few counts were recorded for this clone. The CDR3 is CASSYSGRGTEAFF. The CDR3 bases are TGTGCCAGCAGTTATTCGGGGAGGGGCACTGAAGCTTTCTTT. The chain carries TRBV6-6 and TRBJ1-1; possibly TRBD1 for D (5 bases). V dropped 3 bases and J dropped 4 bases, with 12 bases sitting between them. Germline-derived CDR1 and CDR2 are MNHNY and SVGAGI (reference sequence). The CDR3 is made up of 14 amino acids.

The genes are TRBV7-9 and TRBJ1-1; no firm D call. Germline lookup yields CDR1 SEHNR and CDR2 FQNEAQ (reference sequence). The V and J ends lost 3 bases and 3 bases respectively, with 11 bases between them. The CDR3 covers 14 residues. CDR3 sequence reads: CASSFHAQDTEAFF. CDR3 sequence (DNA): TGTGCCAGCAGCTTTCACGCTCAGGACACTGAAGCTTTCTTT.

The chain carries TRBV6-2 or TRBV6-3 and TRBJ2-2; D is unclear. This CDR3 spans 14 amino acids. CDR1 and CDR2 from the germline V gene are MNHEY and SVGEGT. The ends were cut back, 6 bases at V and 5 bases at J, with 13 bases in the middle. CDR3 sequence (DNA): TGTGCCAGCAGACCTACCGGTGGTACCGGGGAGCTGTTTTTT. Protein sequence: CASRPTGGTGELFF.

This rearrangement joins TRBV29-1 to TRBJ2-2; 9 bases are a match to TRBD1. CDR1 and CDR2 from the germline V gene are SQVTM and ANQGSEA. The CDR3 is 15 amino acids. V dropped 2 bases and J dropped 7; count of bases not matched to a gene: 8. This CDR3 is CSVERGTGTVGELFF. DNA for the CDR3: TGCAGCGTTGAACGCGGGACAGGGACTGTCGGGGAGCTGTTTTTT.

The V and J genes are TRBV27 and TRBJ1-2, with a possible D match to TRBD1 (5 bases). The ends were cut back, 0 bases at V and 8 bases at J, with 10 bases in the middle. The germline CDR1 and CDR2 sequences are MNHEY and SMNVEV (reference sequence). This CDR3 spans 13 amino acids. CDR3 sequence: CASSLSAGVGYTF. The CDR3 DNA sequence: TGTGCCAGCAGTTTATCGGCGGGGGTCGGCTACACCTTC.

This clone was detected a few times. V and J are TRBV9 and TRBJ1-1; D perhaps matches TRBD1 (5 bases). This CDR3 has 14 amino acids. V lost 0 bases and J 7 bases, leaving 13 bases between the germline ends. The V gene's germline CDR1 is SGDLS and CDR2 YYNGEE. Here the CDR3 reads CASSVDLSGGEAFF. The DNA for the CDR3 is TGTGCCAGCAGCGTAGATTTGTCGGGGGGTGAAGCTTTCTTT.

A single count supports this clone. The chain recombines TRBV19 with TRBJ2-2, with 7 positions matching TRBD2. Germline loops: CDR1 LNHDA, CDR2 SQIVND (reference sequence). The CDR3 totals 14 residues. Germline trimming cut 5 bases from V and 8 bases from J; bases unmatched to any gene: 8. CDR3 coding DNA: TGTGCCAGTAGTCCACTAGCGCCCCGAGGGGAGCTGTTTTTT. It is translated as CASSPLAPRGELFF.

The chain employs TRBV28 and TRBJ1-2, with TRBD1 identical over 10 bases. The V and J ends lost 6 bases and 4 bases, in that order; junction bases with no gene match: 5. This CDR3 comprises 14 residues. Germline V gene sequence: CDR1 MDHEN, CDR2 SYDVKM. CDR3 sequence (DNA): TGTGCCAGCAGCTCGACAGGGGGCGGCTATGGCTACACCTTC. As protein: CASSSTGGGYGYTF.

The genes are TRBV18 and TRBJ2-5; D perhaps matches TRBD2 (6 bases). There are 13 residues in the CDR3. Between the trimmed V and J ends, which lost 5 bases and 2 bases, there was a span of 9 bases. CDR1 and CDR2 from the germline V gene are KGHSH and LQKENI. CDR3 protein: CASSGLAQETQYF. CDR3 nucleotides: TGTGCCAGCTCAGGGCTAGCGCAAGAGACCCAGTACTTC.

V is TRBV29-1 and J is TRBJ1-6; 7 bases line up with TRBD1. Trimming cost V 6 bases and J 7 bases; bases outside gene matches: 9. This CDR3 has 14 amino acids. The germline gives CDR1 SQVTM, CDR2 ANQGSEA. CDR3 loop: CSVRIGGPNSPLHF. The CDR3 bases are TGCAGCGTCCGTATAGGGGGCCCGAATTCACCCCTCCACTTT.

The V call is TRBV4-3, the J call TRBJ1-6; 7 bases are a match to TRBD1. J lost 0 bases, V lost 4 bases, and 6 bases had no gene match. Germline-derived CDR1 and CDR2 are LGHNA and YSLEER. This CDR3 is 17 amino acids long. The CDR3 loop is CASSLGTESSYNSPLHF. CDR3 in DNA: TGCGCCAGCAGCCTAGGGACAGAGAGCTCCTATAATTCACCCCTCCACTTT.

The chain uses TRBV7-9 and TRBJ1-5; a possible D gene is TRBD1 (5 bases). V lost 2 bases to trimming and J lost 0 bases, with 14 bases between them. The CDR3 spans 17 residues. Germline V gives CDR1 SEHNR, CDR2 FQNEAQ (reference sequence). CDR3 sequence (DNA): TGTGCCAGCAGCTTACAATTCAGGGAAGATAGCAATCAGCCCCAGCATTTT. Translated, it gives CASSLQFREDSNQPQHF.